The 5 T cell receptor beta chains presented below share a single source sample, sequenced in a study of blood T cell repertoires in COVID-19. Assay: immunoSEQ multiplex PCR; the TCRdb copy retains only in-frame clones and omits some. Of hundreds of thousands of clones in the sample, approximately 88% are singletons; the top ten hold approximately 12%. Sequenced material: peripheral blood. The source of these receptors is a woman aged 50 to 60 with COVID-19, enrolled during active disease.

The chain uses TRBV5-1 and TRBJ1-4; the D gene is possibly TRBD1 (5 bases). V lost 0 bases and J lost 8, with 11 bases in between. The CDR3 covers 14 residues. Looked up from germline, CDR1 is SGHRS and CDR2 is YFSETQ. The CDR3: CASSLGQRVEKLFF. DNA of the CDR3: TGCGCCAGCAGCTTGGGACAGCGAGTAGAAAAACTGTTTTTT.

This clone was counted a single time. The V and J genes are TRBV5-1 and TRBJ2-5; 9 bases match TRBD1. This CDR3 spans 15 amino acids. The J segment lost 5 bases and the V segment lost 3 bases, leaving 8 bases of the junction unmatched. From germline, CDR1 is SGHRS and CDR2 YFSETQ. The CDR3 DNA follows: TGCGCCAGCAGCTGGGGGACAGGGAGGTTGGAGACCCAGTACTTC. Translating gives CASSWGTGRLETQYF.

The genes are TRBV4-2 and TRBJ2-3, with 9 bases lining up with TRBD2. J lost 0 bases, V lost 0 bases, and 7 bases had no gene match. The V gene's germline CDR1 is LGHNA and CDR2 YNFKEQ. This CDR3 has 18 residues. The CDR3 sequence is CASSQEPAGGPSTDTQYF. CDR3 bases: TGTGCCAGCAGCCAAGAACCAGCGGGGGGACCTAGCACAGATACGCAGTATTTT.

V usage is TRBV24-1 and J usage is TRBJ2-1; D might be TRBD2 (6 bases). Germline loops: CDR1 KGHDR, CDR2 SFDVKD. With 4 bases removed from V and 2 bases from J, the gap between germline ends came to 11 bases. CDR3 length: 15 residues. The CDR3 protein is CATSDRTNTYNEQFF. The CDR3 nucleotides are TGTGCCACCAGTGACCGGACTAACACCTACAATGAGCAGTTCTTC.

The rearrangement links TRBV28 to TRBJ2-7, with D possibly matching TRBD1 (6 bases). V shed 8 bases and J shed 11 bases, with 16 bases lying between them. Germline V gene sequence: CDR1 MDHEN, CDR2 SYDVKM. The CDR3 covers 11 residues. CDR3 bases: TGTGCCAGCTACTCAGGGGTGTTGGAGTACTTC. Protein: CASYSGVLEYF.